The 13 T cell receptor beta chains presented below share a single source sample, sequenced in a study of read filtering for tumor transcriptome and immune sequencing. The library was built from roughly 400 ng RNA with molecular barcoded adaptors for alpha/delta and beta/gamma chains. One entry per CDR3 protein, called by TCRdb with MiXCR from the reads. The sample holds approximately 65,000 distinct CDR3 sequences, about 15% seen once. Sequenced material: a population of CD138-negative cells sorted from bone marrow. The receptors originated from a donor aged 40 or older with multiple myeloma.

This clonotype was detected many times. The CDR3 DNA reads as TGTGCCAGCAGCTTAAAAGGGGGGAGCTACAATGAGCAGTTCTTC. Amino acids: CASSLKGGSYNEQFF. V and J are TRBV7-9 and TRBJ2-1; D is perhaps TRBD1 or TRBD2 (6 bases each). The CDR3 is 15 residues long. The V end was cut by 2 bases, the J end by 3 bases, with 11 bases between. Germline loops: CDR1 SEHNR, CDR2 FQNEAQ (reference sequence).

This clonotype was picked up many times. The rearrangement links TRBV20-1 to TRBJ1-2, with 9 bases identical to TRBD1. Germline V gene sequence: CDR1 DFQATT, CDR2 SNEGSKA (reference sequence). CDR3 length equals 14 residues. V trimming: 5 bases; J trimming: 3 bases; junction bases outside the gene matches: 7. CDR3 in amino acids: CSAADRGYDYGYTF. The CDR3 nucleotides are TGCAGTGCTGCAGACAGGGGGTATGACTATGGCTACACCTTC.

This clonotype was counted once. A much larger clone lies a single base off, so this may be a read error. The chain links TRBV6-6 to TRBJ2-2; possibly TRBD2 for D (6 bases). Germline CDR1 is MNHNY and CDR2 is SVGAGI (reference sequence). This CDR3 is 12 amino acids long. CDR3 nucleotides: TGTGCCAGCAGTTATACCACCGGGGGGCTGTTTTTT. Its protein is CASSYTTGGLFF.

A word on this clonotype: This may be a read error, as it is one base from a much larger clone. The V gene is TRBV11-3, the J gene TRBJ1-1; no firm D call. This CDR3 is 15 amino acids long. The germline gives CDR1 SGHNT, CDR2 YENEEA. Trimming stripped 6 bases from V and 6 bases from J, with 20 bases between. CDR3 sequence (DNA): TGTGCCAGCAGGTTTTGGGCGAGATCAAACGCTGAAGCTTTCTTT. As protein: CASRFWARSNAEAFF.

A word on this clonotype: Mismatch with germline at one junction end may stem from a read error. The rearrangement uses TRBV7-3 and TRBJ2-1; 9 positions agree with TRBD2. The germline gives CDR1 SGHTA, CDR2 FQGTGA. The CDR3 has 15 residues. The CDR3 DNA sequence: TGTGCTAGCAGCTTAATCCCGGGGCTAGCGGGAGAGCAGTTCTTC. It codes for CASSLIPGLAGEQFF.

This clonotype turned up a few times. V is TRBV20-1 and J is TRBJ2-5, with 7 bases fitting TRBD2. Germline V lookup: CDR1 DFQATT, CDR2 SNEGSKA (reference sequence). With V trimmed by 0 bases and J by 5 bases, 12 bases remained unmatched. The CDR3 length is 16 residues. CDR3 bases: TGCAGTGCTAGAGATCGGAGGGACTACTACGGGGAGACCCAGTACTTC. Its translation: CSARDRRDYYGETQYF.

As for this clonotype: A much larger clone differs from this one at a single base, so this may be a read error. The chain carries TRBV6-4 and TRBJ1-1; no firm D call. CDR1 is MRHNA, CDR2 SNTAGT, per germline. V gave up 0 bases and J gave up 3 bases, with 8 bases separating them. CDR3 size: 14 residues. CDR3 region: CASSDSTRDTEAFF. The CDR3 DNA sequence: TGTGCCAGCAGTGACTCTACCCGGGACACTGAAGCTTTCTTT.

This clonotype was counted ten times or more. The chain couples TRBV30 to TRBJ2-1; D unresolved. CDR1 is GTSNPN, CDR2 SVGIG, per germline (reference sequence). This CDR3 comprises 14 residues. Between the trimmed V and J ends, which lost 0 bases and 2 bases, there was a span of 8 bases. In DNA, the CDR3 is TGTGCCTGGAGTGTACGTCCCCCCTACAATGAGCAGTTCTTC. Translating gives CAWSVRPPYNEQFF.

The sample holds many counts of this clonotype. This chain joins TRBV4-2 and TRBJ1-6; D remains unclear. CDR1 is LGHNA, CDR2 YNFKEQ, per germline. The CDR3 totals 15 residues. The V end was cut by 0 bases, the J end by 9 bases, with 12 bases between. The CDR3 nucleotides are TGTGCCAGCAGCCAAGAGATCAACCCGAGTTCACCCCTCCACTTT. The encoded protein is CASSQEINPSSPLHF.

Many counts were recorded for this clonotype. V usage is TRBV6-2 or TRBV6-3 and J usage is TRBJ2-1, with D possibly being TRBD2 (6 bases). The germline V and J ends were trimmed by 2 bases and 12 bases, with 8 bases remaining between them. The CDR3 covers 11 residues. CDR1 and CDR2 from the germline V gene are MNHEY and SVGEGT. The CDR3 DNA follows: TGTGCCAGCAGTTACGCGGGGCTGCAGTTCTTC. Protein product: CASSYAGLQFF.

V usage is TRBV28 and J usage is TRBJ1-3; the D gene is possibly TRBD1 (5 bases). With 3 bases removed from V and 0 bases from J, the gap between germline ends came to 18 bases. Germline CDR1 reads MDHEN; CDR2 reads SYDVKM. The CDR3 contains 18 residues. The CDR3 DNA reads as TGTGCCAGCAGTTTTCCCTACTTGGGACGCGACTCTGGAAACACCATATATTTT. It translates to CASSFPYLGRDSGNTIYF.

This clonotype was recorded many times. This chain uses TRBV28 with TRBJ2-4; 8 positions match TRBD1. The junction had 7 bases not matched to a gene; V was cut back by 8 bases and J by 7 bases. The CDR3 has 13 residues. Germline values: CDR1 MDHEN, CDR2 SYDVKM. CDR3 bases: TGTGCCAGCTCCGAGGACAGGGAGAACATTCAGTACTTC. Translation gives CASSEDRENIQYF.

The table lists this clonotype with many counts. The CDR3 sequence is CASSSGAGDYEQYF. As DNA, the CDR3 is TGTGCCAGCAGCTCAGGTGCGGGAGACTACGAGCAGTACTTC. V is TRBV7-3 and J is TRBJ2-7; 7 nucleotides align to TRBD2. V lost 4 bases and J lost 3; bases outside the gene matches: 6. The CDR3 covers 14 residues. The germline CDR1 and CDR2 sequences are SGHTA and FQGTGA.